Presented here are 20 T cell receptor beta chains from one specimen sequenced in a study of control samples from healthy donors and cancer patients. Assay: immunoSEQ multiplex PCR; the TCRdb copy retains only in-frame clones and omits some. The profile shows roughly 150,000 clones, just over 85% of them singletons. The sequencing sample was made of blood. The source of these receptors is a man between 18 and 35 years old in good health.

This clone showed up just once. The rearrangement uses TRBV28 and TRBJ2-2; no clear D gene. The V gene's germline CDR1 is MDHEN and CDR2 SYDVKM. V dropped 1 base and J dropped 2 bases, with 11 bases sitting between them. This CDR3 region has 16 residues. Written as DNA, the CDR3 is TGTGCCAGCAGTTTATTGTCAATCAGCAACACCGGGGAGCTGTTTTTT. Its translation: CASSLLSISNTGELFF.

V and J are TRBV1 and TRBJ2-3; no check of the table's D call, TRBD2, against the DNA was made. TRBV1 is labeled a pseudogene. The CDR3 sequence is 18 residues long. CDR3 in DNA: TGCACCAGCAGCCAAGATTTGGAGCGGGGGAGTCCCGGCGATACGCAGTATTTT. Translation: CTSSQDLERGSPGDTQYF.

The genes are TRBV7-2 and TRBJ1-4, with 12 bases fitting TRBD1. J gave up 8 bases and V 5 bases, and 3 bases lay outside the gene matches. This CDR3 has 14 amino acids. CDR1 SGHTA and CDR2 FQGNSA come from the germline V gene. CDR3 sequence (DNA): TGTGCCAGCAGCCGGGACAGGGGGCGAGAAAAACTGTTTTTT. Translating it yields CASSRDRGREKLFF.

The J gene is TRBJ2-7, the V gene TRBV15; D remains unclear. This CDR3 is 15 amino acids long. Trimming took 2 bases from V and 0 from J, leaving 11 bases between them. Germline-derived CDR1 and CDR2 are LNHNV and YYDKDF (reference sequence). This CDR3 reads CATSRSPENSYEQYF. The CDR3 DNA reads as TGTGCCACCAGCAGATCCCCGGAAAACTCCTACGAGCAGTACTTC.

The chain couples TRBV24-1 to TRBJ2-1, with 10 bases that match TRBD1. V gave up 3 bases and J gave up 7 bases; unmatched junction bases: 8. In germline, CDR1 is KGHDR, CDR2 SFDVKD. This CDR3 contains 16 residues. The CDR3 nucleotides read TGTGCCACCAGTGATCCTGGGGGACAGGGGATAAATGAGCAGTTCTTC. Translating it yields CATSDPGGQGINEQFF.

The J gene is TRBJ2-7, the V gene TRBV7-2; 7 bases align to TRBD2. CDR3 length: 14 residues. The J segment lost 0 bases and the V segment lost 6 bases, leaving 5 bases of the junction unmatched. Germline V gene sequence: CDR1 SGHTA, CDR2 FQGNSA. The CDR3 DNA is TGTGCCAGCAGGCCAACTAGCGCCTCCTACGAGCAGTACTTC. It is translated as CASRPTSASYEQYF.

V gene TRBV5-4 combines with J gene TRBJ1-2; 12 bases map to TRBD1. Germline V CDR1 and CDR2: SGHNT, YYREEE (reference sequence). The V and J ends lost 2 bases and 6 bases, in that order; junction bases with no gene match: 5. The CDR3 covers 15 residues. The CDR3 loop is CASSFPGQGAHGYTF. The CDR3 bases are TGTGCCAGCAGCTTCCCGGGACAGGGGGCTCATGGCTACACCTTC.

The rearrangement joins TRBV4-2 to TRBJ2-1; 11 bases are shared with TRBD2. The CDR3 extends over 17 amino acids. After removal of 4 bases from V and 8 bases from J, the junction contained 13 bases not matched to a gene. The germline V gene has CDR1 LGHNA and CDR2 YNFKEQ. CDR3 loop: CASSRKGSSGGWDEQFF. The CDR3 DNA reads TGTGCCAGCAGCCGAAAAGGGTCTAGCGGGGGGTGGGATGAGCAGTTCTTC.

In this sample, this clone turned up once. V and J are TRBV18 and TRBJ1-5, with D uncertain. The germline CDR1 and CDR2 sequences are KGHSH and LQKENI. V lost 4 bases to trimming and J lost 4 bases, with 8 bases between them. The CDR3 is 13 amino acids. Here the CDR3 DNA reads TGTGCCAGCTCACAGGGAATGAATCAGCCCCAGCATTTT. It encodes CASSQGMNQPQHF.

The chain links TRBV4-2 to TRBJ2-5, with 9 bases fitting TRBD2. The CDR3 has 16 residues. Germline V gives CDR1 LGHNA, CDR2 YNFKEQ. V dropped 1 base and J dropped 5; count of bases not matched to a gene: 8. CDR3 residues: CASSQAGTSIWETQYF. CDR3 in DNA: TGTGCCAGCAGCCAAGCGGGGACTAGCATTTGGGAGACCCAGTACTTC.

This clone was recorded once. Additional DNA sequences in this sample encode the identical CDR3. This chain joins TRBV27 and TRBJ2-1; 7 nucleotides match TRBD2. The germline V gene has CDR1 MNHEY and CDR2 SMNVEV (reference sequence). The V segment lost 4 bases and the J segment 0 bases; nucleotides outside the gene matches: 3. The CDR3 contains 15 residues. CDR3 region: CASSSRTSSYNEQFF. The DNA of the CDR3 is TGTGCCAGCAGTTCACGGACTAGCTCCTACAATGAGCAGTTCTTC.

In DNA, the CDR3 is TGTGCCAGCAGCGCCGACAGGGGAACCTACAATGAGCAGTTCTTC. Its protein is CASSADRGTYNEQFF. This rearrangement joins TRBV9 to TRBJ2-1; 8 positions match TRBD1. This CDR3 has 15 residues. Germline-derived CDR1 and CDR2 are SGDLS and YYNGEE. J lost 2 bases, V lost 3 bases, and 4 bases had no gene match.

This clone turned up a few times. This chain joins TRBV19 and TRBJ2-2, with D perhaps TRBD1 or TRBD2 (6 bases each). V lost 4 bases and J lost 2, with 14 bases in between. In germline, CDR1 is LNHDA, CDR2 SQIVND (reference sequence). The CDR3 is made up of 16 amino acids. The CDR3 loop reads CASSKKGGINTGELFF. The CDR3 DNA sequence: TGTGCCAGTAGTAAAAAGGGGGGCATCAACACCGGGGAGCTGTTTTTT. The complete variable domain, with remaining parts taken from reference TRBV19 and TRBJ2-2, reads DGGITQSPKYLFRKEGQNVTLSCEQNLNHDAMYWYRQDPGQGLRLIYYSQIVNDFQKGDIAEGYSVSREKKESFPLTVTSAQKNPTAFYLCASSKKGGINTGELFFGEGSRLTVL.

This sequence joins TRBV24-1 and TRBJ2-5, with 9 nucleotides matching TRBD1. CDR3 length: 16 residues. Germline V gene lookup returns CDR1 KGHDR and CDR2 SFDVKD. Trimming at V came to 3 bases and at J to 2 bases, leaving 6 bases not matched to a gene. The CDR3 here is CATSDPRTGVQETQYF. The CDR3 DNA reads as TGTGCCACCAGTGATCCTAGGACAGGGGTTCAAGAGACCCAGTACTTC.

This clone was detected only a few times. This chain uses TRBV4-3 with TRBJ1-4; D unresolved. The CDR3 consists of 13 residues. CDR1 and CDR2 from the germline V gene are LGHNA and YSLEER. V gave up 0 bases and J gave up 3 bases, with 2 bases separating them. The CDR3 nucleotides are TGCGCCAGCAGCCAAGATTCTAATGAAAAACTGTTTTTT. Translated: CASSQDSNEKLFF.

The rearrangement links TRBV6-2 or TRBV6-3 to TRBJ1-2, with 8 bases lining up with TRBD1. CDR3 length: 17 amino acids. Germline V gene lookup returns CDR1 MNHEY and CDR2 SVGEGT. V was pared by 4 bases and J by 7 bases, with 17 bases of the junction left unmatched. CDR3 protein: CASSSLFHTGTGGGYTF. The CDR3 region has the DNA TGTGCCAGCAGTTCCTTGTTTCATACCGGGACAGGTGGTGGCTACACCTTC.

The chain joins TRBV29-1 to TRBJ2-1; D is uncertain. Germline V gives CDR1 SQVTM, CDR2 ANQGSEA. The CDR3 is made up of 9 amino acids. V was pared by 4 bases and J by 9 bases, with 4 bases between. CDR3: CSVGSEQFF. CDR3 sequence (DNA): TGCAGCGTTGGGTCTGAGCAGTTCTTC.

This chain uses TRBV30 with TRBJ1-1; no reliable D call. The ends were cut back, 3 bases at V and 12 bases at J, with 14 bases in the middle. The CDR3 consists of 11 residues. Germline values: CDR1 GTSNPN, CDR2 SVGIG (reference sequence). CDR3 in DNA: TGTGCCTGGAGCATCGGGCAGAATCCTTTCTTT. The encoded protein is CAWSIGQNPFF.

The CDR3 reads CASSMRGEANEKLFF. The CDR3 DNA is TGTGCCAGTAGTATGCGTGGCGAAGCTAATGAAAAACTGTTTTTT. The chain uses TRBV19 and TRBJ1-4, with no clear D. The germline V gene has CDR1 LNHDA and CDR2 SQIVND (reference sequence). V gave up 3 bases and J gave up 3 bases, with 11 bases separating them. The CDR3 is made up of 15 amino acids.

J is TRBJ2-3 and V is TRBV13; 12 bases match TRBD2. The CDR3 has 17 residues. V trimming: 0 bases; J trimming: 5 bases; junction bases outside the gene matches: 6. Germline lookup yields CDR1 PRHDT and CDR2 FYEKMQ (reference sequence). CDR3: CASSLGLLAGGQDTQYF. CDR3 coding DNA: TGTGCCAGCAGCTTAGGTTTGCTAGCGGGGGGGCAAGATACGCAGTATTTT.